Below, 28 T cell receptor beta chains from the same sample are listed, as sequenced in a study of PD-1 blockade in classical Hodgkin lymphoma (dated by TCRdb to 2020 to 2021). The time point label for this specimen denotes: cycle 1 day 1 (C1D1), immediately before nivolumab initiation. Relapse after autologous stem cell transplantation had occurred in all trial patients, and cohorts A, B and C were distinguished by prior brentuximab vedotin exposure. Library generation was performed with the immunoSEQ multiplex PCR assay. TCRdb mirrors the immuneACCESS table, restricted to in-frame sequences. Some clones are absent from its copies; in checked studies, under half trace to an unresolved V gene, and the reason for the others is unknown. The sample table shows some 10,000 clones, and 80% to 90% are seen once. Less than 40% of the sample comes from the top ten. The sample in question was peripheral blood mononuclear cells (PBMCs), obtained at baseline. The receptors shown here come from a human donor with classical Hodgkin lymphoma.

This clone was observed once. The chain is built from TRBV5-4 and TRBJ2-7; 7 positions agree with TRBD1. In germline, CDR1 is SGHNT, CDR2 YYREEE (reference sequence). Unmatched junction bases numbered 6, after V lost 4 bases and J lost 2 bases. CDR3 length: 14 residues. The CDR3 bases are TGTGCCAGCAGCGTACAGGGGAACCCCTACGAGCAGTACTTC. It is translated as CASSVQGNPYEQYF.

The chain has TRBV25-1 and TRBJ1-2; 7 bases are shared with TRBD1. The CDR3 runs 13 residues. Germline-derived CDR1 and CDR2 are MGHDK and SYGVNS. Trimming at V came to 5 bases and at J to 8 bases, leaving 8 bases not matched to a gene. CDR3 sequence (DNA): TGTGCCAGCAGTCCCCACGACAGGGCCGGCTACACCTTC. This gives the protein CASSPHDRAGYTF.

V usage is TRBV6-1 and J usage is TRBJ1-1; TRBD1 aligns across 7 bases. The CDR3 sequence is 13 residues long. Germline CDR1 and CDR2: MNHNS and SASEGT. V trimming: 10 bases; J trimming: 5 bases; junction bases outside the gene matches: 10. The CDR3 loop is CAIETRGRTEAFF. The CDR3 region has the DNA TGTGCCATCGAGACCAGGGGGAGAACTGAAGCTTTCTTT.

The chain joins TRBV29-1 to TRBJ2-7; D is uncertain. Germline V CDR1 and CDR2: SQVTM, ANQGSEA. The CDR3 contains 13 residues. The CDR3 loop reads CALPVRSSYEQYF. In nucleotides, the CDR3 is TGCGCGCTCCCGGTCCGAAGCTCCTACGAGCAGTACTTC.

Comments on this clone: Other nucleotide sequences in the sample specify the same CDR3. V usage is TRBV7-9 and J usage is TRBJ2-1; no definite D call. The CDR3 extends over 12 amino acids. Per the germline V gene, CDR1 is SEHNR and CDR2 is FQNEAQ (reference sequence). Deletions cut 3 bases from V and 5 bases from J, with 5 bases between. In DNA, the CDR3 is TGTGCCAGCAGCTTTGGGAACAATGAGCAGTTCTTC. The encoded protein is CASSFGNNEQFF.

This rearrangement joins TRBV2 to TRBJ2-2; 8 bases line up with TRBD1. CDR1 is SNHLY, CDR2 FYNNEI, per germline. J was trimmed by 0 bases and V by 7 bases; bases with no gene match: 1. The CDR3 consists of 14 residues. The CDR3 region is CASMDRANTGELFF. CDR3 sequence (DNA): TGTGCCAGCATGGACAGGGCGAACACCGGGGAGCTGTTTTTT.

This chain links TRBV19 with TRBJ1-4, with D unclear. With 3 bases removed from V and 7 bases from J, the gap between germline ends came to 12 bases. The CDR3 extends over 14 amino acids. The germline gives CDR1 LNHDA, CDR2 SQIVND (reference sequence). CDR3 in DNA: TGTGCCAGTAGTATCCTCGACTCTCCTGAAAAACTGTTTTTT. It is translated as CASSILDSPEKLFF.

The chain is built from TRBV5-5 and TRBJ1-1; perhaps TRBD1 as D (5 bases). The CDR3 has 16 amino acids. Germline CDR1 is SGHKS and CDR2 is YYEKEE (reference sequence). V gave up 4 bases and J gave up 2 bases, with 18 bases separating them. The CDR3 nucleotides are TGTGCCAGCAGCACCGGTTACAGGAATTTAAACACTGAAGCTTTCTTT. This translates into CASSTGYRNLNTEAFF.

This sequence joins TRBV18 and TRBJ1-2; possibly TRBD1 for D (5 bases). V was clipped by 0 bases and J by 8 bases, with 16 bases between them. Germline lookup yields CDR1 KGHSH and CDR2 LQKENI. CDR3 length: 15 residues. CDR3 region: CASSPPSAGGGGYTF. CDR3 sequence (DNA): TGTGCCAGCTCACCACCATCAGCCGGGGGAGGGGGCTACACCTTC.

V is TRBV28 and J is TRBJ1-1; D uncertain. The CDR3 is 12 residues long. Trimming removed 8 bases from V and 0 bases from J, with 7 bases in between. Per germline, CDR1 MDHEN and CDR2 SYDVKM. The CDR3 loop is CASLEMNTEAFF. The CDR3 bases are TGTGCCAGCCTAGAAATGAACACTGAAGCTTTCTTT. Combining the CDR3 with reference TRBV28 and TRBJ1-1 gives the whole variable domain DVKVTQSSRYLVKRTGEKVFLECVQDMDHENMFWYRQDPGLGLRLIYFSYDVKMKEKGDIPEGYSVSREKKERFSLILESASTNQTSMYLCASLEMNTEAFFGQGTRLTVV.

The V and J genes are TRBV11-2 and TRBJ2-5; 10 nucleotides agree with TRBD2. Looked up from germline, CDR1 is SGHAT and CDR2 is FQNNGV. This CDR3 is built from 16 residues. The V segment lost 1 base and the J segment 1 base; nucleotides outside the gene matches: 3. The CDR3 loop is CASSLGSGGVQETQYF. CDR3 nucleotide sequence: TGTGCCAGCAGCTTAGGCAGCGGGGGGGTCCAAGAGACCCAGTACTTC. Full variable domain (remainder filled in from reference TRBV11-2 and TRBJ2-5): EAGVAQSPRYKIIEKRQSVAFWCNPISGHATLYWYQQILGQGPKLLIQFQNNGVVDDSQLPKDRFSAERLKGVDSTLKIQPAKLEDSAVYLCASSLGSGGVQETQYFGPGTRLLVL.

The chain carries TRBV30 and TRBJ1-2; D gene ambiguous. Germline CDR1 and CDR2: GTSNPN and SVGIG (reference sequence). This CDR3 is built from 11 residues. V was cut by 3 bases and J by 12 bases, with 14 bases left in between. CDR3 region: CAWRPGISHTF. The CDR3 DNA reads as TGTGCCTGGAGACCGGGCATCTCGCACACCTTC.

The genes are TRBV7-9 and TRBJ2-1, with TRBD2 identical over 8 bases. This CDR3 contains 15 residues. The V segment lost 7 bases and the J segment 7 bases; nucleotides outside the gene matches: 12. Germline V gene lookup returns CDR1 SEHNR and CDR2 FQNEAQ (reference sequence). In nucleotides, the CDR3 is TGTGCCAGCAATCAAGTCCGCGGGAGGCGTAATGAGCAGTTCTTC. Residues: CASNQVRGRRNEQFF.

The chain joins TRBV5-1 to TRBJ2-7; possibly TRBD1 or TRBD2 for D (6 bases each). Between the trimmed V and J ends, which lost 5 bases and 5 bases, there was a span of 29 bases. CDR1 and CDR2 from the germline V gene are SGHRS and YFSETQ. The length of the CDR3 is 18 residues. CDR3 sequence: CASRRGHGSWMGAHEQYF. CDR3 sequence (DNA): TGCGCCAGCAGGCGGGGTCATGGGAGTTGGATGGGGGCCCACGAGCAGTACTTC.

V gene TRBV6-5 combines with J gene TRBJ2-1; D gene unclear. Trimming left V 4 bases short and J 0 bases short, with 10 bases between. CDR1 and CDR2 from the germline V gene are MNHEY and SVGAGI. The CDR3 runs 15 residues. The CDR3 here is CASSSQLSSYNEQFF. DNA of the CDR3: TGTGCCAGCAGTTCACAGCTTAGCTCCTACAATGAGCAGTTCTTC.

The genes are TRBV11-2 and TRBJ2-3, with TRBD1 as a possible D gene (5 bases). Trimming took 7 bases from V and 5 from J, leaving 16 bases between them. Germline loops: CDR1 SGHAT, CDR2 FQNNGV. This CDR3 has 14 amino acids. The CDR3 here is CASTNTGSGDTQYF. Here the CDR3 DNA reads TGTGCCAGCACAAATACAGGTTCGGGAGATACGCAGTATTTT.

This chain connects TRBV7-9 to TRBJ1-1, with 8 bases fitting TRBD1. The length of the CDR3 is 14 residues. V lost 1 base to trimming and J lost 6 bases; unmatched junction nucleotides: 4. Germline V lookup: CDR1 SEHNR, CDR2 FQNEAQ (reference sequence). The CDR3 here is CASSLVRTGSEAFF. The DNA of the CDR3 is TGTGCCAGCAGCTTAGTCCGGACAGGGTCTGAAGCTTTCTTT.

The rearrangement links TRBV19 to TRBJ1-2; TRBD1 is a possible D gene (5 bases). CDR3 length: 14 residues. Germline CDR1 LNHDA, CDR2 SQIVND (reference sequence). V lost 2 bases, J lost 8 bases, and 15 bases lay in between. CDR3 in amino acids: CASSIPPEGEGYTF. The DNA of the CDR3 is TGTGCCAGTAGTATACCCCCCGAAGGGGAAGGCTACACCTTC.

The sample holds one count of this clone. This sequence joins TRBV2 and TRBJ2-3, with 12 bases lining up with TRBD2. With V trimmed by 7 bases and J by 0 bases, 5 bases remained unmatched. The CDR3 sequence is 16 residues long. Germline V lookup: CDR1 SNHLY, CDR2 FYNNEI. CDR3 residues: CASTGLAGSSTDTQYF. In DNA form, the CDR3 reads TGTGCCAGCACCGGACTAGCGGGGTCTAGCACAGATACGCAGTATTTT.

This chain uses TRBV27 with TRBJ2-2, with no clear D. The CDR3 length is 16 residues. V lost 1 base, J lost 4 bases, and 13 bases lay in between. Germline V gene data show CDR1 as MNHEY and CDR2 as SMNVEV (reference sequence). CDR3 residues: CASSLWVAGPTGELFF. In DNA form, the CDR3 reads TGTGCCAGCAGTTTATGGGTCGCCGGGCCCACCGGGGAGCTGTTTTTT.

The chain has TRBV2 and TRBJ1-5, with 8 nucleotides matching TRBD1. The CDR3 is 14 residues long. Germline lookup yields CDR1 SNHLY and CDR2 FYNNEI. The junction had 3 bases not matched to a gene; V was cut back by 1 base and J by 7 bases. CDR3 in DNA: TGTGCCAGCAGTGAAGAGACAGGGGCCCAGCCCCAGCATTTT. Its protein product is CASSEETGAQPQHF.

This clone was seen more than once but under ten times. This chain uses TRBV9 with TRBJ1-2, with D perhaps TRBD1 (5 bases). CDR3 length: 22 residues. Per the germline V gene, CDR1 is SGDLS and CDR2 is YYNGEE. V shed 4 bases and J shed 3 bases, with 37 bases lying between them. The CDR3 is CASSTRSRGVGRWYRWYYGYTF. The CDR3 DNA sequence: TGTGCCAGCAGCACCCGTAGTAGAGGAGTCGGTAGATGGTACAGGTGGTACTATGGCTACACCTTC.

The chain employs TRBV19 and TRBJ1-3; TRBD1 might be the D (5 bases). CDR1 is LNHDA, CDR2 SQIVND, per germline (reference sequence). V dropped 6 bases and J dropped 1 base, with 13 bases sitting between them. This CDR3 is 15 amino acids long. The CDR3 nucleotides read TGTGCCAGTAGGACGGCGGCAGGGTCTGGAAACACCATATATTTT. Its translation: CASRTAAGSGNTIYF. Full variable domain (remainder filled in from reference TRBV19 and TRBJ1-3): DGGITQSPKYLFRKEGQNVTLSCEQNLNHDAMYWYRQDPGQGLRLIYYSQIVNDFQKGDIAEGYSVSREKKESFPLTVTSAQKNPTAFYLCASRTAAGSGNTIYFGEGSWLTVV.

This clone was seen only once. The CDR3 region has the DNA TGTGCCTGGAGTCGTGGCCAGGATAATTCACCCCTCCACTTT. This gives the protein CAWSRGQDNSPLHF. The chain recombines TRBV30 with TRBJ1-6; D uncertain. The germline gives CDR1 GTSNPN, CDR2 SVGIG (reference sequence). This CDR3 contains 14 residues. The V and J ends lost 2 bases and 5 bases respectively, with 10 bases between them.

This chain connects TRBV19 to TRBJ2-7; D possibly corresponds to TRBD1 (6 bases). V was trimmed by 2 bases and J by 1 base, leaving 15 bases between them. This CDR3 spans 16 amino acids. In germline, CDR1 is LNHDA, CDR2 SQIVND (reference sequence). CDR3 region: CASSISATGLSYEQYF. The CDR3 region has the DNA TGTGCCAGTAGTATATCGGCCACAGGGTTATCCTACGAGCAGTACTTC. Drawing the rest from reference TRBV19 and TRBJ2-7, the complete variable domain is DGGITQSPKYLFRKEGQNVTLSCEQNLNHDAMYWYRQDPGQGLRLIYYSQIVNDFQKGDIAEGYSVSREKKESFPLTVTSAQKNPTAFYLCASSISATGLSYEQYFGPGTRLTVT.

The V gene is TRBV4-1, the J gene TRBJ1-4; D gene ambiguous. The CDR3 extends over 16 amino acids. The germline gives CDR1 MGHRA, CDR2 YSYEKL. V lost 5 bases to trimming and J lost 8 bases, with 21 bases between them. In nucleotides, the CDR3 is TGCGCCAGCAGCTACGCGCGAGTACCGGGCTCCGAAAAACTGTTTTTT. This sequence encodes CASSYARVPGSEKLFF.

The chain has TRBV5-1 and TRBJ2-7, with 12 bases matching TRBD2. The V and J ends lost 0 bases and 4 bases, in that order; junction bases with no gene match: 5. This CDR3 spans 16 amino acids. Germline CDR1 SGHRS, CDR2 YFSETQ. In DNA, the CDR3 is TGCGCCAGCAGCTTGGTAGCCGGGACTAGCGGGTACGAGCAGTACTTC. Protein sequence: CASSLVAGTSGYEQYF. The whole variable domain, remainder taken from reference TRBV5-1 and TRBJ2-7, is KAGVTQTPRYLIKTRGQQVTLSCSPISGHRSVSWYQQTPGQGLQFLFEYFSETQRNKGNFPGRFSGRQFSNSRSEMNVSTLELGDSALYLCASSLVAGTSGYEQYFGPGTRLTVT.

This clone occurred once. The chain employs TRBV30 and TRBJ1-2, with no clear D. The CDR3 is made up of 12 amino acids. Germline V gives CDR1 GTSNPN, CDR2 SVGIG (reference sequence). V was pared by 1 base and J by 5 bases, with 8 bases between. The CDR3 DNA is TGTGCCTGGAGTGATACTGATTATGGCTACACCTTC. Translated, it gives CAWSDTDYGYTF.